Included here is one T cell receptor (beta chain) sequence, with context. Germline values: CDR1 SGHDN, CDR2 FVKESK. With 4 bases clipped from V and 2 bases from J, the junction kept 5 bases outside the gene matches. The CDR3 is 15 residues long. The data were obtained in a study of cytomegalovirus exposure and HLA in healthy donors. The PCR was carried out with 60 Vbeta primers and 13 Jbeta primers. Using immunoSEQ multiplex PCR, the repertoire was profiled, and TCRdb retains in-frame clones only, with some absent. The table has roughly 180,000 clones, less than 90% seen once. The TCR was taken from a woman aged 45-65 years in good health and CMV-seropositive. The genes are TRBV14 and TRBJ2-7; 10 nucleotides align to TRBD1. The sample consisted of PBMCs. The CDR3 here is CASSLWTGGAYEQYF. CDR3 nucleotides: TGTGCCAGCAGCCTTTGGACAGGGGGTGCCTACGAGCAGTACTTC.